The subject of this entry is one T cell receptor (beta chain). TCRdb's table, derived via immunoSEQ multiplex PCR, lists solely in-frame clones and lacks some. Of approximately 81,000 clones listed, under 96% were seen once; the top ten hold around 0.4%. The data derive from a study of technical replicates of blood from a handful of donors. V was shortened by 8 bases and J by 8 bases, with 12 bases between the two germline ends. This CDR3 has 12 residues. The germline V gene has CDR1 SNHLY and CDR2 FYNNEI. The clonotype was recovered from a human donor in good health. Sequences were obtained from T cells isolated from PBMCs. This chain joins TRBV2 and TRBJ1-4, with TRBD1 as a possible D gene (5 bases). The CDR3 sequence is CASSRAGEKLFF. CDR3 nucleotides: TGTGCCAGCTCCAGGGCGGGGGAAAAACTGTTTTTT.